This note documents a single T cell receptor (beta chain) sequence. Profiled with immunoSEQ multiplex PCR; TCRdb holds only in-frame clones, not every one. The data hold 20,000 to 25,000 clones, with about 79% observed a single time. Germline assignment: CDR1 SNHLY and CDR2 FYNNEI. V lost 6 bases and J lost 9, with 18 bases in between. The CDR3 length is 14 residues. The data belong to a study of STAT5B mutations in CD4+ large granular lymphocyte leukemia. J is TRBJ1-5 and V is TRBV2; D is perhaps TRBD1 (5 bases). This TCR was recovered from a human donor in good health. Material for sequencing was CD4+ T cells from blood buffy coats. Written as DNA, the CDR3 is TGTGCCAGCAGAGAGCAGACAGCTCCAGGGCCCCAGCATTTT. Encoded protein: CASREQTAPGPQHF.